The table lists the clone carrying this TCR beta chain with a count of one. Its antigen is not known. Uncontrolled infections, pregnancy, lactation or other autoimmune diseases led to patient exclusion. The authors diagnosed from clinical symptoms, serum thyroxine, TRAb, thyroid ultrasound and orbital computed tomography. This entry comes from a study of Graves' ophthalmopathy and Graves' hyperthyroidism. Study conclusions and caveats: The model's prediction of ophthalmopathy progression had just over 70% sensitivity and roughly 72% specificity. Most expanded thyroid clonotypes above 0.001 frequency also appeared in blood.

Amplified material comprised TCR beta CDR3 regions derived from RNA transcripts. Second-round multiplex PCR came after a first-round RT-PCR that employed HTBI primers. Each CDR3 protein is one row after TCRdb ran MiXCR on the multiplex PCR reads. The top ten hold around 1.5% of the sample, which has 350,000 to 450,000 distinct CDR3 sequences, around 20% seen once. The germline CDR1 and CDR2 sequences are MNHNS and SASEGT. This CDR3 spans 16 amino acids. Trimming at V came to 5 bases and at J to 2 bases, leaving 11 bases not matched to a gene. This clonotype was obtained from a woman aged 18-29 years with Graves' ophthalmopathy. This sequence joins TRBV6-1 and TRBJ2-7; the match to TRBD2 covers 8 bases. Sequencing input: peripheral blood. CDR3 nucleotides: TGTGCCAGCAGTCAACATACTAGCGGAGGTACCTACGAGCAGTACTTC. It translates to CASSQHTSGGTYEQYF.